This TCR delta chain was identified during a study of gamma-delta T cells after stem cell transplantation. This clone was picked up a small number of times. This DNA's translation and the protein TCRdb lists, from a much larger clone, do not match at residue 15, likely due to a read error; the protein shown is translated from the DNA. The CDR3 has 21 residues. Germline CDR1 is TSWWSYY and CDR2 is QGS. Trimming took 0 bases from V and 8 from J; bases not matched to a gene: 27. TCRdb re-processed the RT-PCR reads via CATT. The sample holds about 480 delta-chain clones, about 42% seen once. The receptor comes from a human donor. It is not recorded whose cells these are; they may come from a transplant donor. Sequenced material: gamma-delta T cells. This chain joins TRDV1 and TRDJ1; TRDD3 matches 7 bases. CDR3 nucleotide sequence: TGTGCTCTTGGGGAACTCGCCCTACTGGGTATTGCGCTGGGGGGTACAGGCAAACTCATCTTT. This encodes CALGELALLGIALGGTGKLIF.